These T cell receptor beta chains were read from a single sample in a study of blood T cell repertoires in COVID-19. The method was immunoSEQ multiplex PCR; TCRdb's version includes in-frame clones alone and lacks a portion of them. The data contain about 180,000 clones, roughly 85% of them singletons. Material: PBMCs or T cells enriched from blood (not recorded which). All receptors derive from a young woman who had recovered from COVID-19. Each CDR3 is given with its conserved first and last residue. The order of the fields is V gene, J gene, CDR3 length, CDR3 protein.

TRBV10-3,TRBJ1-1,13,CAISVSRDTEAFF
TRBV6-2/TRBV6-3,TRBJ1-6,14,CASSKSSYNSPLHF
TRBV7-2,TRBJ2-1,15,CASSHSGSSYNEQFF
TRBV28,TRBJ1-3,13,CASSTGSGNTIYF
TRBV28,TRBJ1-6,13,CASSLPRISPLHF
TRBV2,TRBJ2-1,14,CASSEGLAYNEQFF
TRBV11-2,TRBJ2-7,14,CASSLSGSGYEQYF
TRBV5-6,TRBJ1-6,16,CASSLDLSSYNSPLHF
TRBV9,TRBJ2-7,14,CASSVADGNYEQYF
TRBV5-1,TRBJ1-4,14,CASSRDGEGEKLFF
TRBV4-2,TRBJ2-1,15,CASSLGAGGYNEQFF
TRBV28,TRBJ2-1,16,CASSSSGADSYNEQFF
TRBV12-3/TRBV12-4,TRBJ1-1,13,CASSEMYNTEAFF
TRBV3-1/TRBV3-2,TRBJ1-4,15,CASSQAEGAYEKLFF
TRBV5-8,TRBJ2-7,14,CASSPSSGAYEQYF
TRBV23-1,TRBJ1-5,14,CASSQEDSNQPQHF
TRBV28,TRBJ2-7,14,CASSLGQGAYEQYF
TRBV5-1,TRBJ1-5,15,CASSLAGYRNQPQHF
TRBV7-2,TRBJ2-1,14,CASSLVGSRNEQFF
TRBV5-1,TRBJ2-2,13,CASSIDDTGELFF
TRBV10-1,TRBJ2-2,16,CASSESRTVGNGELFF
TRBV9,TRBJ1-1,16,CASSEGGLLGGTEAFF
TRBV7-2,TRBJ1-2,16,CASSLAAETRTVGYTF
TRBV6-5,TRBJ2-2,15,CASSRDSILPGELFF
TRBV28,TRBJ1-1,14,CASSSWERFHGTFF
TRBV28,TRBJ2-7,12,CATQVSSYEQYF
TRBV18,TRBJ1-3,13,CAISGTSGNTIYF
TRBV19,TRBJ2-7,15,CASSRTGTGTGEQYF
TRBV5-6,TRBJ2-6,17,CASSLGAGVYGANVLTF
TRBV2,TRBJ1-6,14,CASSSQGMGLPLHF
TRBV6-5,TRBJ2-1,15,CASSSLGTGDNEQFF
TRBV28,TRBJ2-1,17,CASSPYWRLGSYNEQFF
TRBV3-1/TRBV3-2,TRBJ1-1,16,CASSQEGGYEDTEAFF
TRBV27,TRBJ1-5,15,CASRTSGANNQPQHF
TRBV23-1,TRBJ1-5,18,CASSPRTGGSPTNQPQHF
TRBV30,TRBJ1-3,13,CAWSVTGSGTIYF
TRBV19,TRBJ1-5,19,CASSIFGTGADYSNQPQHF
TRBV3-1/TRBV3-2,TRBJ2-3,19,CASSHRDYGPATSTDTQYF
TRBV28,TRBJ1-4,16,CASSLRTGTGVEKLFF
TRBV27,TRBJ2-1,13,CASSLFHGEEQFF
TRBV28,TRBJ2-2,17,CASSKGRGQGDTGELFF
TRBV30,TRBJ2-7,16,CAWSVSPPTTVYEQYF
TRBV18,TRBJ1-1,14,CASAGQGMNTEAFF
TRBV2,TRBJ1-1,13,CASGYREGTEAFF
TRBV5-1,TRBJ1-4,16,CASSLALEGVNEKLFF
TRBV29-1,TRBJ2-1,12,CSSSGGSNEQFF
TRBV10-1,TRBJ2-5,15,CASSRDRGTSETQYF
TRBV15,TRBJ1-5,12,CATSPGHQPQHF
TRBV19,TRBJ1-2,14,CASSSQGARYGYTF
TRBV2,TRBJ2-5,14,CASGTHLEQETQYF
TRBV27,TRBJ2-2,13,CASSSTNTGELFF
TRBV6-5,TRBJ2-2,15,CASRGATKNTGELFF
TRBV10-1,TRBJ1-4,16,CASSESSGGTNEKLFF
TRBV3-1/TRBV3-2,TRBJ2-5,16,CASSQVGGGIGETQYF
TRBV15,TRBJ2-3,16,CATSRPSGGKGYTQYF
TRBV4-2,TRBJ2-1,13,CASRIAGAGEQFF
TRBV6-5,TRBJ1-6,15,CASSYLNERRAPLHF
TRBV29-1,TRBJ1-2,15,CSVAGQGFPEYGYTF
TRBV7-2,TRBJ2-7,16,CASSSPRAGWTYEQYF
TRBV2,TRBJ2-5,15,CASSVTGVNQETQYF